Presented here are 23 T cell receptor beta chains from one specimen sequenced in a study of T cells in Graves' hyperthyroidism and ophthalmopathy. Amplification targeted TCR beta CDR3 regions from RNA transcripts. The HTBI primer set served for first-round RT-PCR of the TCR CDR3. MiXCR was run by TCRdb on the multiplex PCR reads, yielding one entry per CDR3 protein. This table has fewer than 250,000 distinct CDR3 sequences, around 24% appearing once. Sequencing was performed on blood. The receptors stem from a middle-aged woman with Graves' ophthalmopathy.

In its sample, this clonotype was seen many times. This rearrangement joins TRBV30 to TRBJ1-1; a possible D gene is TRBD1 (6 bases). The CDR3 covers 15 residues. V lost 4 bases and J lost 5, with 20 bases in between. The germline V gene has CDR1 GTSNPN and CDR2 SVGIG (reference sequence). Here the CDR3 reads CAWTPGGSRRTEAFF. The DNA of the CDR3 is TGTGCCTGGACCCCTGGGGGCAGTCGCCGGACTGAAGCTTTCTTT.

This clonotype was counted at least ten times. V gene TRBV12-3 or TRBV12-4 combines with J gene TRBJ2-2, with 9 bases matching TRBD2. This CDR3 region has 15 residues. The trim removed 6 bases at V and 3 bases at J, leaving 5 bases unmatched. The CDR3 reads CASRKTSGDTGELFF. CDR3 sequence (DNA): TGTGCCAGCAGGAAGACTAGCGGTGACACCGGGGAGCTGTTTTTT.

In DNA form, the CDR3 reads TGTGCCAGCAGTTACTCGAGGCTAACGAACACTGAAGCTTTCTTT. Translating it yields CASSYSRLTNTEAFF. The chain recombines TRBV6-2 or TRBV6-3 with TRBJ1-1; no reliable D call. CDR1 is MNHEY, CDR2 SVGEGT, per germline. CDR3 length equals 15 residues. Trimming shortened V by 0 bases and J by 1 base, and 9 bases separated the two germline ends.

This clonotype was detected ten times or more. This chain connects TRBV20-1 to TRBJ1-5; 7 bases align to TRBD1. Trimming took 2 bases from V and 6 from J; bases not matched to a gene: 4. The CDR3 has 13 residues. Germline loops: CDR1 DFQATT, CDR2 SNEGSKA (reference sequence). DNA for the CDR3: TGCAGTGCTAGAACAGGGGTTACTCAGCCCCAGCATTTT. It translates to CSARTGVTQPQHF.

This clonotype was recorded at least ten times. V is TRBV2 and J is TRBJ2-2; TRBD2 is a possible D gene (6 bases). V shed 7 bases and J shed 0 bases, with 15 bases lying between them. Germline V gives CDR1 SNHLY, CDR2 FYNNEI. The CDR3 contains 16 residues. The CDR3: CASTPGGRANTGELFF. The CDR3 DNA sequence: TGTGCCAGCACCCCTGGAGGGAGAGCGAACACCGGGGAGCTGTTTTTT.

This clonotype appeared a few times. The chain has TRBV3-1 and TRBJ2-2, with D perhaps being TRBD1 or TRBD2 (5 bases each). V was trimmed by 0 bases and J by 9 bases, leaving 8 bases between them. Germline V CDR1 and CDR2: LGHDT, YNNKEL (reference sequence). This CDR3 region has 13 residues. The CDR3 loop is CASSQDGARELFF. DNA of the CDR3: TGTGCCAGCAGCCAAGACGGGGCCAGGGAGCTGTTTTTT.

This clonotype was counted ten times or more. This chain links TRBV5-5 with TRBJ1-1, with no clear D. From germline, CDR1 is SGHKS and CDR2 YYEKEE (reference sequence). With 0 bases removed from V and 2 bases from J, the gap between germline ends came to 14 bases. The CDR3 length is 16 residues. For the CDR3, the DNA is TGTGCCAGCAGCTTGGACCTAGGCTATGGAAACACTGAAGCTTTCTTT. It yields the protein CASSLDLGYGNTEAFF.

This clonotype was detected ten times or more. The chain employs TRBV11-3 and TRBJ2-2, with 7 bases fitting TRBD1. The CDR3 runs to 15 residues. Germline CDR1 and CDR2: SGHNT and YENEEA. V trimming: 5 bases; J trimming: 2 bases; junction bases outside the gene matches: 5. The CDR3 bases are TGTGCCAGCAGCCAAGGGACAGCCAACACCGGGGAGCTGTTTTTT. This translates into CASSQGTANTGELFF.

This clonotype came up many times. This chain joins TRBV28 and TRBJ1-2; D is ambiguous. There are 11 residues in the CDR3. Trimming removed 3 bases at V and 8 bases at J, with 7 bases between. Germline V CDR1 and CDR2: MDHEN, SYDVKM. Here the CDR3 DNA reads TGTGCCAGCAGTTTGGTAGGAGGCTACACCTTC. Translating gives CASSLVGGYTF.

This clonotype was recorded at least ten times. The rearrangement joins TRBV5-1 to TRBJ2-5; 11 positions match TRBD1. The V gene's germline CDR1 is SGHRS and CDR2 YFSETQ. The CDR3 has 14 residues. Germline trimming cut 6 bases from V and 4 bases from J; bases unmatched to any gene: 5. CDR3: CASTGQGARETQYF. CDR3 in DNA: TGCGCCAGCACCGGACAGGGGGCGAGAGAGACCCAGTACTTC.

The table lists this clonotype with many counts. The genes are TRBV11-2 and TRBJ2-2, with TRBD2 matching over 7 bases. Per the germline V gene, CDR1 is SGHAT and CDR2 is FQNNGV. V was pared by 5 bases and J by 5 bases, with 5 bases of the junction left unmatched. This CDR3 comprises 14 residues. The CDR3: CASSQTGGTGELFF. In nucleotides, the CDR3 is TGTGCCAGCAGCCAAACCGGGGGGACCGGGGAGCTGTTTTTT. Full variable domain (missing parts from reference TRBV11-2 and TRBJ2-2): EAGVAQSPRYKIIEKRQSVAFWCNPISGHATLYWYQQILGQGPKLLIQFQNNGVVDDSQLPKDRFSAERLKGVDSTLKIQPAKLEDSAVYLCASSQTGGTGELFFGEGSRLTVL.

This clonotype has a single count. The chain employs TRBV6-2 or TRBV6-3 and TRBJ2-7; possible D gene TRBD2, 5 bases. V lost 0 bases to trimming and J lost 7 bases, with 7 bases between them. The CDR3 is made up of 12 amino acids. Germline V lookup: CDR1 MNHEY, CDR2 SVGEGT. CDR3 in amino acids: CASSYSRGEQYF. The CDR3 DNA reads TGTGCCAGCAGTTACTCCCGAGGGGAGCAGTACTTC.

Many counts were recorded for this clonotype. V is TRBV15 and J is TRBJ1-1; 8 bases match TRBD1. CDR3 size: 14 residues. Trimming removed 3 bases from V and 7 bases from J; junction bases left unmatched: 7. The germline V gene has CDR1 LNHNV and CDR2 YYDKDF (reference sequence). Here the CDR3 DNA reads TGTGCCACCAGCAGGGACAGGGTCAATGGTGAAGCTTTCTTT. As protein: CATSRDRVNGEAFF.

Notes on this clonotype: At one end the junction does not follow the germline gene, possibly because of a read error. The chain combines TRBV6-1 with TRBJ2-7; D is uncertain. This CDR3 spans 15 amino acids. Germline-derived CDR1 and CDR2 are MNHNS and SASEGT. The CDR3 spells CASSDPVGFTYEQSF. The CDR3 DNA reads TGTGCCAGCAGTGATCCAGTAGGTTTCACCTACGAGCAGTCCTTC.

At least ten counts were recorded for this clonotype. The CDR3 is CASSPSRVEQYF. The DNA of the CDR3 is TGTGCCAGCAGTCCCTCTCGGGTCGAGCAGTACTTC. The J gene is TRBJ2-7, the V gene TRBV7-2; D unresolved. V lost 6 bases, J lost 6 bases, and 12 bases lay in between. CDR3 size: 12 residues. Looked up from germline, CDR1 is SGHTA and CDR2 is FQGNSA.

This clonotype was observed at least ten times. V usage is TRBV5-5 and J usage is TRBJ1-1, with D possibly TRBD1 on 5 matching bases. Trimming took off 3 bases at V and 5 bases at J, with 11 bases between the two ends. The CDR3 totals 13 residues. Looked up from germline, CDR1 is SGHKS and CDR2 is YYEKEE (reference sequence). CDR3 protein: CASSWGVGTEAFF. Here the CDR3 DNA reads TGTGCCAGCAGCTGGGGGGTGGGGACTGAAGCTTTCTTT.

This clonotype was recorded many times. J is TRBJ2-5 and V is TRBV19; possibly TRBD1 for D (6 bases). CDR1 LNHDA and CDR2 SQIVND come from the germline V gene (reference sequence). V was trimmed by 5 bases and J by 2 bases, leaving 9 bases between them. The CDR3 is 13 amino acids. CDR3 region: CASSDRRQETQYF. The CDR3 nucleotides are TGTGCCAGTAGTGACAGGAGACAAGAGACCCAGTACTTC.

This clonotype was picked up many times. This chain connects TRBV6-5 to TRBJ2-7; the D is unclear. The CDR3 is 13 amino acids. V lost 0 bases and J 6 bases, leaving 9 bases between the germline ends. Germline CDR1 and CDR2: MNHEY and SVGAGI. CDR3 in amino acids: CASSYSTSAEQYF. The CDR3 DNA reads as TGTGCCAGCAGTTACTCGACGTCGGCCGAGCAGTACTTC.

This clonotype was counted between two and nine times. The chain employs TRBV5-1 and TRBJ1-2; unclear D gene. Germline CDR1 and CDR2: SGHRS and YFSETQ. This CDR3 spans 14 amino acids. V dropped 5 bases and J dropped 1 base, with 12 bases sitting between them. Written as DNA, the CDR3 is TGCGCCAGCAGTCCGGAAGGTGGTAACTATGGCTACACCTTC. Its translation is CASSPEGGNYGYTF.

The V and J genes are TRBV4-2 and TRBJ2-7; 8 bases are a match to TRBD1. V trimming: 5 bases; J trimming: 2 bases; junction bases outside the gene matches: 5. The CDR3 runs to 14 residues. Looked up from germline, CDR1 is LGHNA and CDR2 is YNFKEQ. The CDR3 is CASSYHRGAYEQYF. CDR3 DNA sequence: TGTGCCAGCAGCTACCACAGGGGGGCCTACGAGCAGTACTTC.

This clonotype came up many times. The rearrangement links TRBV19 to TRBJ1-1; TRBD1 matches at 9 bases. CDR1 and CDR2 (germline): LNHDA, SQIVND (reference sequence). The CDR3 is 15 amino acids. Trimming took 5 bases from V and 8 from J; bases not matched to a gene: 12. DNA for the CDR3: TGTGCCAGTAGTGCCCCGGGACAGGGAAGGTACGAAGCTTTCTTT. Encoded protein: CASSAPGQGRYEAFF.

This clonotype was recorded many times. The chain is built from TRBV29-1 and TRBJ2-5; D gene uncertain. The V end lost 5 bases, the J end lost 2 bases, and 15 bases lay between the germline ends. The CDR3 extends over 14 amino acids. The germline V gene encodes CDR1 SQVTM and CDR2 ANQGSEA. The CDR3 DNA is TGCAGCGTTATACATCCGACAAATCAAGAGACCCAGTACTTC. It yields the protein CSVIHPTNQETQYF.

The CDR3 reads CASKDSYQPQHF. The CDR3 DNA is TGTGCCAGCAAAGACAGCTATCAGCCCCAGCATTTT. The V call is TRBV6-1, the J call TRBJ1-5; the D gene is possibly TRBD1 (5 bases). Looked up from germline, CDR1 is MNHNS and CDR2 is SASEGT. Trimming took off 7 bases at V and 5 bases at J, with 9 bases between the two ends. There are 12 residues in the CDR3.